This passage covers 11 T cell receptor beta chains from one sample sequenced in a study of blood T cell repertoires in COVID-19. The assay was immunoSEQ multiplex PCR, and TCRdb's table has in-frame clones only and misses some. This table holds about 290,000 clones, around 90% found once. The material sequenced was PBMCs or T cells enriched from blood (not recorded which). Every receptor here comes from a middle-aged woman who had recovered from COVID-19.

This clone has a single count. This rearrangement joins TRBV5-1 to TRBJ1-4; weak D call: TRBD1 (5 bases). Germline V gene data show CDR1 as SGHRS and CDR2 as YFSETQ. Trimming shortened V by 0 bases and J by 5 bases, and 8 bases separated the two germline ends. The CDR3 runs 14 residues. This CDR3 is CASSLDQGNEKLFF. Here the CDR3 DNA reads TGCGCCAGCAGCTTGGATCAGGGAAATGAAAAACTGTTTTTT.

The genes are TRBV5-8 and TRBJ1-4; D might be TRBD1 (5 bases). V lost 4 bases to trimming and J lost 6 bases, with 22 bases between them. The CDR3 is 17 residues long. Germline CDR1 and CDR2: SGHTS and YDEGEE. In nucleotides, the CDR3 is TGTGCCAGCAGCCCATCGACCGGGGGGGAAGGGTATGAAAAACTGTTTTTT. This translates into CASSPSTGGEGYEKLFF.

The chain carries TRBV6-5 and TRBJ2-1; 10 bases match TRBD2. Trimming cost V 4 bases and J 5 bases; bases outside gene matches: 5. The germline CDR1 and CDR2 sequences are MNHEY and SVGAGI. The CDR3 covers 15 residues. The CDR3 sequence is CASSFVTSGHNEQFF. The CDR3 DNA reads TGTGCCAGCAGTTTCGTGACTAGCGGGCACAATGAGCAGTTCTTC.

J is TRBJ1-6 and V is TRBV10-3; 7 nucleotides align to TRBD1. V gave up 6 bases and J gave up 7 bases; unmatched junction bases: 6. This CDR3 region has 14 residues. CDR1 ENHRY and CDR2 SYGVKD come from the germline V gene. The chain's CDR3 is CAIRADRPNSPLHF. DNA of the CDR3: TGTGCCATCAGAGCGGACAGGCCGAATTCACCCCTCCACTTT.

The chain is built from TRBV10-3 and TRBJ2-1; D is perhaps TRBD2 (5 bases). V was clipped by 6 bases and J by 8 bases, with 17 bases between them. Germline lookup yields CDR1 ENHRY and CDR2 SYGVKD. This CDR3 has 14 amino acids. CDR3 nucleotides: TGTGCCATCAGGTCGGGTCCGGAGAGGGATGAGCAGTTCTTC. Amino acids: CAIRSGPERDEQFF.

The chain uses TRBV7-9 and TRBJ1-2; no clear D gene. Germline V gene data show CDR1 as SEHNR and CDR2 as FQNEAQ (reference sequence). CDR3 size: 13 residues. With 1 base removed from V and 6 bases from J, the gap between germline ends came to 9 bases. CDR3 residues: CASSLGYSDGYTF. The CDR3 DNA follows: TGTGCCAGCAGCTTAGGGTATTCGGATGGCTACACCTTC.

This clone was recorded only once. The CDR3, as DNA: TGTGCCAGCTCTCCCAACCCCCTCGGTGATTCACCCCTCCACTTT. It codes for CASSPNPLGDSPLHF. The chain carries TRBV18 and TRBJ1-6; D is unclear. The CDR3 runs 15 residues. The germline V and J ends were trimmed by 6 bases and 8 bases, with 17 bases remaining between them. CDR1 is KGHSH, CDR2 LQKENI, per germline.

The rearrangement uses TRBV6-5 and TRBJ1-6, with 10 nucleotides matching TRBD1. Per germline, CDR1 MNHEY and CDR2 SVGAGI. Losses at the gene ends were 0 bases for V and 5 bases for J; bases not matched to a gene: 1. The CDR3 extends over 16 amino acids. The CDR3 protein is CASSYSGTGDNSPLHF. In nucleotides, the CDR3 is TGTGCCAGCAGTTACTCCGGGACAGGGGATAATTCACCCCTCCACTTT.

This clone was detected once. The V gene is TRBV3-1 (or the pseudogene TRBV3-2), the J gene TRBJ2-1; 12 positions match TRBD2. The CDR3 runs 15 residues. From germline, CDR1 is LGHDT and CDR2 YNNKEL (reference sequence). V trimming: 3 bases; J trimming: 5 bases; junction bases outside the gene matches: 2. The CDR3 here is CASSQRLAGDNEQFF. For the CDR3, the DNA is TGTGCCAGCAGCCAGCGACTAGCGGGGGACAATGAGCAGTTCTTC.

This sequence joins TRBV5-5 and TRBJ2-1; 8 bases agree with TRBD2. J lost 6 bases, V lost 1 base, and 6 bases had no gene match. The CDR3 spans 15 residues. Germline V CDR1 and CDR2: SGHKS, YYEKEE (reference sequence). The CDR3 sequence is CASSLNLGTSNEQFF. CDR3 sequence (DNA): TGTGCCAGCAGCTTGAATCTCGGGACTAGCAATGAGCAGTTCTTC. The entire variable domain, with the rest obtained from reference TRBV5-5 and TRBJ2-1, is as follows: DAGVTQSPTHLIKTRGQQVTLRCSPISGHKSVSWYQQVLGQGPQFIFQYYEKEERGRGNFPDRFSARQFPNYSSELNVNALLLGDSALYLCASSLNLGTSNEQFFGPGTRLTVL.

The chain combines TRBV6-2 or TRBV6-3 with TRBJ1-2; TRBD1 matches 9 bases. Germline-derived CDR1 and CDR2 are MNHEY and SVGEGT. Trimming removed 7 bases from V and 8 bases from J; junction bases left unmatched: 14. The CDR3 spans 15 residues. This CDR3 reads CASIPLPGQGSGYTF. The DNA for the CDR3 is TGTGCCAGCATCCCGCTCCCGGGACAGGGAAGCGGCTACACCTTC.